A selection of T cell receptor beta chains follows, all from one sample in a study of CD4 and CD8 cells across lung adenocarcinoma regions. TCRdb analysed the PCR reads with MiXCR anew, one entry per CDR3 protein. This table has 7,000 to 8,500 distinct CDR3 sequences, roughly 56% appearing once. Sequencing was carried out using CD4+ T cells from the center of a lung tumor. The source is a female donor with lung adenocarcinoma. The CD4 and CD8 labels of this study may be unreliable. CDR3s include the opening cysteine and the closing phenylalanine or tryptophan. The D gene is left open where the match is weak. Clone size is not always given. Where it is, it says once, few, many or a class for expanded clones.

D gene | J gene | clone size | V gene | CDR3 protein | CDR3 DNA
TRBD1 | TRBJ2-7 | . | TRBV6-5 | CASSYGDGTGGYEQYF | TGTGCCAGCAGTTACGGTGATGGCACAGGGGGCTACGAGCAGTACTTC
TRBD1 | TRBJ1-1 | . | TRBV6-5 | CASSYGTGAQNTEAFF | TGTGCCAGCAGTTATGGGACAGGGGCTCAGAACACTGAAGCTTTCTTT
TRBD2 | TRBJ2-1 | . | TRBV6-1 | CASIQAGGGEQFF | TGTGCCAGCATCCAGGCGGGAGGCGGTGAGCAGTTCTTC
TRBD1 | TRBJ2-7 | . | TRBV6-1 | CASSQTGTGTYEQYF | TGTGCCAGCAGTCAAACCGGGACAGGGACCTACGAGCAGTACTTC
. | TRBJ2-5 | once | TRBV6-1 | CASRVRGLDTQYF | TGTGCCAGCAGGGTCCGTGGCCTAGATACCCAGTACTTC
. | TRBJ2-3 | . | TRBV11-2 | CASSILSPSTDTQYF | TGTGCCAGCAGCATATTAAGTCCAAGCACAGATACGCAGTATTTT
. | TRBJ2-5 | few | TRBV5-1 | CASSWNSKETQYF | TGCGCCAGCAGCTGGAACAGCAAAGAGACCCAGTACTTC
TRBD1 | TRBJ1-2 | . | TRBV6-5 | CASSHSTGQGKYGYTF | TGTGCCAGCAGTCACTCAACCGGACAGGGTAAATATGGCTACACCTTC
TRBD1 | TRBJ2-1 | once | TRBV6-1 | CASSRPGTGGEEQFF | TGTGCCAGCAGTAGACCTGGGACAGGGGGCGAAGAGCAGTTCTTC
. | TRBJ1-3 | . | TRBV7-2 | CASSFFGTLGNTIYF | TGTGCCAGCAGCTTCTTTGGGACCTTAGGAAACACCATATATTTT
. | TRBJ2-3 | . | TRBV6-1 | CASSAEAAVADIQYF | TGTGCCAGCAGTGCCGAGGCCGCTGTGGCAGATATTCAGTATTTT
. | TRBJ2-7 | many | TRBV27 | CASSLGPSNEQYF | TGTGCCAGCAGTCTGGGACCCTCCAACGAGCAGTACTTC